This entry lists 32 T cell receptor beta chains sequenced from one sample in a study of OX40 agonist ivuxolimab in advanced cancers. Sequenced by immunoSEQ multiplex PCR; TCRdb stores in-frame clones only, minus some. The sample holds tens of thousands of clones; roughly nine tenths are singletons and the top ten take 25%. The sample was CD4+ or CD8+ T cells sorted from blood, taken in a trial of the OX40 agonist ivuxolimab. The source of these receptors is an adult with an advanced solid tumor such as melanoma, head and neck, liver or kidney cancer.

The rearrangement links TRBV28 to TRBJ2-5; 11 bases match TRBD2. The CDR3 length is 16 residues. Germline V gene data show CDR1 as MDHEN and CDR2 as SYDVKM. The V and J ends lost 4 bases and 7 bases, in that order; junction bases with no gene match: 11. CDR3 amino acids: CASSSITSGGLVTQYF. CDR3 nucleotide sequence: TGTGCCAGCAGTTCGATTACTAGCGGGGGCCTCGTGACCCAGTACTTC.

The V and J genes are TRBV4-2 and TRBJ2-5, with TRBD2 matching over 10 bases. Trimming removed 4 bases from V and 5 bases from J; junction bases left unmatched: 10. The CDR3 extends over 16 amino acids. Germline CDR1 LGHNA, CDR2 YNFKEQ. CDR3: CASSPARLAGLETQYF. The CDR3 DNA reads TGTGCCAGCAGCCCCGCTAGACTAGCGGGTTTGGAGACCCAGTACTTC.

This chain joins TRBV29-1 and TRBJ2-7; a weak D match, TRBD2 (5 bases). The V gene's germline CDR1 is SQVTM and CDR2 ANQGSEA. The CDR3 consists of 15 residues. Trimming shortened V by 6 bases and J by 0 bases, and 18 bases separated the two germline ends. The CDR3 coding sequence is TGCAGCGTGGAGGTCTGGGGATGGAGCTCCTACGAGCAGTACTTC. Translation: CSVEVWGWSSYEQYF.

The chain has TRBV5-6 and TRBJ1-3; 10 positions agree with TRBD1. This CDR3 has 14 amino acids. Germline V lookup: CDR1 SGHDT, CDR2 YYEEEE. J lost 8 bases, V lost 3 bases, and 5 bases had no gene match. This CDR3 is CASSWRDRGDTIYF. The CDR3 bases are TGTGCCAGCAGCTGGCGGGACAGGGGTGACACCATATATTTT.

The gene calls are TRBV11-2 and TRBJ2-5, with a possible D match to TRBD1 (8 bases). Germline CDR1 is SGHAT and CDR2 is FQNNGV. The CDR3 length is 15 residues. The V end was cut by 3 bases, the J end by 2 bases, with 13 bases between. Here the CDR3 DNA reads TGTGCCAGCAGCTTGGGGGGGACAGGACAAGAGACCCAGTACTTC. It codes for CASSLGGTGQETQYF.

The V call is TRBV18, the J call TRBJ1-2, with TRBD1 identical over 9 bases. The V segment lost 5 bases and the J segment 6 bases; nucleotides outside the gene matches: 10. The CDR3 length is 15 residues. Germline values: CDR1 KGHSH, CDR2 LQKENI. DNA of the CDR3: TGTGCCAGCTCATACAGCGGGACAGGGTTGGATGGCTACACCTTC. Translating gives CASSYSGTGLDGYTF.

The chain is built from TRBV27 and TRBJ2-1; D may correspond to TRBD1 or TRBD2 (6 bases each). The germline V gene encodes CDR1 MNHEY and CDR2 SMNVEV (reference sequence). Trimming cost V 5 bases and J 3 bases, with 20 bases left between them. This CDR3 has 17 residues. The chain's CDR3 is CASSPTGGDMVYNEQFF. The CDR3 DNA follows: TGTGCCAGCAGTCCCACTGGAGGGGACATGGTCTACAATGAGCAGTTCTTC.

CDR3 amino acids: CASSLVAGDNYGYTF. DNA of the CDR3: TGTGCCAGCAGCTTAGTTGCAGGGGATAACTATGGCTACACCTTC. V usage is TRBV7-9 and J usage is TRBJ1-2; D is possibly TRBD1 (6 bases). Looked up from germline, CDR1 is SEHNR and CDR2 is FQNEAQ (reference sequence). The CDR3 consists of 15 residues. V was cut by 1 base and J by 1 base, with 10 bases left in between.

The chain employs TRBV29-1 and TRBJ2-7, with D perhaps being TRBD1 or TRBD2 (5 bases each). Trimming removed 2 bases from V and 2 bases from J, with 10 bases in between. The CDR3 is 13 residues long. Germline CDR1 SQVTM, CDR2 ANQGSEA. Here the CDR3 reads CSVERDGPYEQYF. The CDR3 nucleotides read TGCAGCGTTGAACGGGACGGGCCCTACGAGCAGTACTTC.

The CDR3 sequence: CASSASGGAYEQYF. As DNA, the CDR3 is TGTGCCAGCAGTGCTAGCGGGGGAGCTTACGAGCAGTACTTC. The chain has TRBV6-1 and TRBJ2-7; TRBD2 aligns across 10 bases. The germline V gene encodes CDR1 MNHNS and CDR2 SASEGT. The CDR3 loop spans 14 amino acids. V was clipped by 4 bases and J by 4 bases; unmatched bases: 4.

Points on this clone: This sample also contains other DNA sequences that code for the same CDR3. The chain carries TRBV7-3 and TRBJ2-1, with TRBD2 as a possible D gene (6 bases). The germline V gene has CDR1 SGHTA and CDR2 FQGTGA. The V and J ends lost 3 bases and 4 bases respectively, with 10 bases between them. This CDR3 region has 14 residues. DNA of the CDR3: TGTGCCAGCAGCTTGGGGGGAGGTTACAATGAGCAGTTCTTC. Its protein product is CASSLGGGYNEQFF.

The J gene is TRBJ2-3, the V gene TRBV30; tentative D call: TRBD2 (7 bases). With 3 bases removed from V and 4 bases from J, the gap between germline ends came to 17 bases. In germline, CDR1 is GTSNPN, CDR2 SVGIG (reference sequence). The CDR3 length is 15 residues. In DNA, the CDR3 is TGTGCCTGGAGGGGGTTGGGGGGGGCATCAGATACGCAGTATTTT. It is translated as CAWRGLGGASDTQYF.

The chain joins TRBV7-6 to TRBJ2-3; no clear D. The germline V gene has CDR1 SGHVS and CDR2 FNYEAQ. The CDR3 is made up of 16 amino acids. Trimming removed 4 bases from V and 4 bases from J, with 18 bases in between. The CDR3 nucleotides are TGTGCCAGCAGCTCCACTGCGCTAGACTTAGCAGATACGCAGTATTTT. Translation: CASSSTALDLADTQYF.

The chain is built from TRBV2 and TRBJ2-2; no firm D call. Germline loops: CDR1 SNHLY, CDR2 FYNNEI. V lost 2 bases and J 2 bases, leaving 6 bases between the germline ends. CDR3 length equals 14 residues. The CDR3 bases are TGTGCCAGCAGTGAACCTTTAAACACCGGGGAGCTGTTTTTT. Its protein is CASSEPLNTGELFF.

The V and J genes are TRBV4-2 and TRBJ2-7; D might be TRBD1 or TRBD2, each matching 5 bases. Germline CDR1 LGHNA, CDR2 YNFKEQ. The CDR3 runs to 13 residues. The ends were cut back, 5 bases at V and 3 bases at J, with 11 bases in the middle. CDR3 nucleotide sequence: TGTGCCAGCAGCGTGGGACGGAACTACGAGCAGTACTTC. This gives the protein CASSVGRNYEQYF.

CDR3 sequence reads: CASSPKSNSYNEQFF. In nucleotides, the CDR3 is TGCGCCAGCAGCCCCAAGAGTAACTCCTACAATGAGCAGTTCTTC. The rearrangement joins TRBV4-1 to TRBJ2-1, with D hard to call. This CDR3 has 15 residues. Germline V lookup: CDR1 MGHRA, CDR2 YSYEKL. The V end was cut by 4 bases, the J end by 0 bases, with 10 bases between.

Turning to this clone: The junction departs from the called germline gene at one end, perhaps through a read error. The V call is TRBV7-3, the J call TRBJ1-1, with a weak D call TRBD1 (5 bases). Germline loops: CDR1 SGHTA, CDR2 FQGTGA. This CDR3 is 14 amino acids long. The CDR3 DNA sequence: TGTGCCAGCAGCTTCTTATCATCGGACACGGAAGCTTTCTTT. Amino acids: CASSFLSSDTEAFF. Full variable domain (rest looked up from reference TRBV7-3 and TRBJ1-1): GAGVSQTPSNKVTEKGKYVELRCDPISGHTALYWYRQSLGQGPEFLIYFQGTGAADDSGLPNDRFFAVRPEGSVSTLKIQRTERGDSAVYLCASSFLSSDTEAFFGQGTRLTVV.

The chain joins TRBV4-3 to TRBJ2-1; D possibly corresponds to TRBD2 (5 bases). Trimming removed 1 base from V and 0 bases from J, with 13 bases in between. CDR3 length: 17 amino acids. Germline CDR1 reads LGHNA; CDR2 reads YSLEER. The CDR3 loop reads CASSQANRESSYNEQFF. The CDR3 region has the DNA TGCGCCAGCAGCCAAGCAAACCGGGAAAGCTCCTACAATGAGCAGTTCTTC.

Here the CDR3 DNA reads TGCGCCAGCAGCCAAGATCTAATGGGTTCCTACGAGCAGTACTTC. It codes for CASSQDLMGSYEQYF. The chain recombines TRBV4-1 with TRBJ2-7; D is uncertain. The CDR3 sequence is 15 residues long. V shed 0 bases and J shed 1 base, with 10 bases lying between them. Looked up from germline, CDR1 is MGHRA and CDR2 is YSYEKL.

This sequence joins TRBV7-9 and TRBJ2-7; D is perhaps TRBD1 (5 bases). Germline V lookup: CDR1 SEHNR, CDR2 FQNEAQ (reference sequence). V gave up 5 bases and J gave up 4 bases, with 15 bases separating them. The CDR3 length is 14 residues. CDR3 DNA sequence: TGTGCCAGCAGCGGCCCGCAGGGTTTATACGAGCAGTACTTC. It specifies CASSGPQGLYEQYF.

The chain links TRBV14 to TRBJ1-1, with 7 bases fitting TRBD1. This CDR3 spans 13 amino acids. Losses at the gene ends were 0 bases for V and 7 bases for J; bases not matched to a gene: 2. Germline V gene data show CDR1 as SGHDN and CDR2 as FVKESK. The CDR3 nucleotides read TGTGCCAGCAGCCAAGACAGGGGGGATGAAGCTTTCTTT. Translation gives CASSQDRGDEAFF.

The V gene is TRBV4-1, the J gene TRBJ2-7, with 9 nucleotides matching TRBD1. CDR3 length: 14 residues. Trimming took 3 bases from V and 3 from J; bases not matched to a gene: 3. Germline V gives CDR1 MGHRA, CDR2 YSYEKL. The CDR3 DNA reads as TGCGCCAGCAGCCAGGGACAGGGTTACTACGAGCAGTACTTC. Amino acids: CASSQGQGYYEQYF.

This chain links TRBV4-3 with TRBJ1-1, with D tentatively TRBD1 (6 bases). This CDR3 has 14 residues. V lost 1 base and J 6 bases, leaving 12 bases between the germline ends. Germline lookup yields CDR1 LGHNA and CDR2 YSLEER. CDR3 region: CASSQVEGVAEAFF. The CDR3 DNA reads as TGCGCCAGCAGCCAAGTGGAGGGGGTCGCTGAAGCTTTCTTT.

The chain joins TRBV7-9 to TRBJ2-2; 15 bases are a match to TRBD2. CDR3 size: 16 residues. V was clipped by 4 bases and J by 5 bases; unmatched bases: 2. Per the germline V gene, CDR1 is SEHNR and CDR2 is FQNEAQ (reference sequence). CDR3 region: CASSSGTSGRTGELFF. The CDR3 DNA follows: TGTGCCAGCAGCTCCGGGACTAGCGGGAGGACCGGGGAGCTGTTTTTT.

V is TRBV11-1 and J is TRBJ2-5, with 7 bases lining up with TRBD2. This CDR3 spans 15 amino acids. Germline CDR1 reads SGHAT; CDR2 reads FQDESV (reference sequence). Trimming took 6 bases from V and 3 from J; bases not matched to a gene: 10. The CDR3 spells CASSTGTTLKETQYF. Here the CDR3 DNA reads TGTGCCAGCAGTACCGGGACTACCCTGAAAGAGACCCAGTACTTC.

The chain couples TRBV2 to TRBJ2-1; 14 bases map to TRBD2. The CDR3 has 16 amino acids. The germline gives CDR1 SNHLY, CDR2 FYNNEI. V lost 8 bases to trimming and J lost 8 bases; unmatched junction nucleotides: 11. DNA of the CDR3: TGTGCCAGCCAGGAACAAAGACTAGCGGGAGGGGATGAGCAGTTCTTC. Its translation is CASQEQRLAGGDEQFF.

This clone has only a few counts. The V gene is TRBV9, the J gene TRBJ1-2, with TRBD1 as a possible D gene (5 bases). Germline assignment: CDR1 SGDLS and CDR2 YYNGEE. The CDR3 extends over 15 amino acids. V gave up 2 bases and J gave up 3 bases, with 14 bases separating them. The CDR3 nucleotides are TGTGCCAGCAGCGTTGCGGCGGGGCGGGACTATGGCTACACCTTC. Its translation is CASSVAAGRDYGYTF.

This clone turned up a few times. V is TRBV28 and J is TRBJ1-2, with D unclear. CDR1 and CDR2 (germline): MDHEN, SYDVKM. Between the trimmed V and J ends, which lost 6 bases and 8 bases, there was a span of 10 bases. The CDR3 is made up of 11 amino acids. This CDR3 reads CASRVPGGYTF. Here the CDR3 DNA reads TGTGCCAGCAGGGTCCCGGGAGGCTACACCTTC.

The chain uses TRBV6-5 and TRBJ2-1; D is undetermined. The V end was cut by 0 bases, the J end by 0 bases, with 9 bases between. The CDR3 loop spans 16 amino acids. Germline CDR1 is MNHEY and CDR2 is SVGAGI. DNA for the CDR3: TGTGCCAGCAGTTACTCTTTCCGGAGCTCCTACAATGAGCAGTTCTTC. Its translation is CASSYSFRSSYNEQFF.

The chain combines TRBV6-1 with TRBJ2-1; D gene ambiguous. CDR1 is MNHNS, CDR2 SASEGT, per germline. The CDR3 has 14 amino acids. V dropped 2 bases and J dropped 8 bases, with 13 bases sitting between them. The DNA of the CDR3 is TGTGCCAGCAGTGAATTGGTGGGTAAGGATGAGCAGTTCTTC. This translates into CASSELVGKDEQFF.

The table lists this clone with a count of one. The CDR3 DNA sequence: TGTGCCAGCAGCTCAGGGATTGAGCAGTTCTTC. Amino acids: CASSSGIEQFF. The chain has TRBV7-9 and TRBJ2-1; tentative D call: TRBD1 (5 bases). V dropped 4 bases and J dropped 9 bases, with 7 bases sitting between them. The CDR3 has 11 amino acids. Germline lookup yields CDR1 SEHNR and CDR2 FQNEAQ (reference sequence).

The J gene is TRBJ1-2, the V gene TRBV7-9; 7 nucleotides match TRBD1. CDR1 is SEHNR and CDR2 is FQNEAQ in the germline V gene (reference sequence). The CDR3 spans 14 residues. Trimming at V came to 5 bases and at J to 3 bases, leaving 6 bases not matched to a gene. The CDR3 loop reads CASSVGQVYYGYTF. CDR3 nucleotides: TGTGCCAGCAGCGTTGGACAGGTCTACTATGGCTACACCTTC.